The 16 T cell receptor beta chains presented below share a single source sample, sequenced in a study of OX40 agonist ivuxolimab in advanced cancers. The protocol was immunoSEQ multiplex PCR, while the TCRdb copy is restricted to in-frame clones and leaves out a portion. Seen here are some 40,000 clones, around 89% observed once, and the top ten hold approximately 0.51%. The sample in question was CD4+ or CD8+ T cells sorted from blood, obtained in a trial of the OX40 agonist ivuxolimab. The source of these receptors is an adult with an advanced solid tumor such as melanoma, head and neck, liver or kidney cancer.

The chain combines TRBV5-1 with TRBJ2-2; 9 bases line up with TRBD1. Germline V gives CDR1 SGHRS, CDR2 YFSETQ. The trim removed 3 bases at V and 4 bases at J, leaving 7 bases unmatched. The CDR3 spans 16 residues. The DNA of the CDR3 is TGCGCCAGCAGCTACAACAGGGGGCCTCGCACCGGGGAGCTGTTTTTT. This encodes CASSYNRGPRTGELFF. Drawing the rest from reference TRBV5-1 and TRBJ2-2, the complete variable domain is KAGVTQTPRYLIKTRGQQVTLSCSPISGHRSVSWYQQTPGQGLQFLFEYFSETQRNKGNFPGRFSGRQFSNSRSEMNVSTLELGDSALYLCASSYNRGPRTGELFFGEGSRLTVL.

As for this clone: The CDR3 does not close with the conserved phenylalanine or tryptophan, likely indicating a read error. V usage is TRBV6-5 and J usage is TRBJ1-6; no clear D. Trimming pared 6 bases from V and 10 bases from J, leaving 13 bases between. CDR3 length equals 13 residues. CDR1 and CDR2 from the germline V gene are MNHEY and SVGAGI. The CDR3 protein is CASRAGQASPLHL. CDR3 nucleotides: TGTGCCAGCAGGGCAGGCCAAGCCTCACCCCTCCACCTT.

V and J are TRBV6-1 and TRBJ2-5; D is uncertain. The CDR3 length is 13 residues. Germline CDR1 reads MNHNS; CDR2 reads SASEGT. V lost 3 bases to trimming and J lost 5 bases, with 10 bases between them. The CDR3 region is CASSDGTVETQYF. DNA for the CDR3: TGTGCCAGCAGTGACGGCACTGTGGAGACCCAGTACTTC.

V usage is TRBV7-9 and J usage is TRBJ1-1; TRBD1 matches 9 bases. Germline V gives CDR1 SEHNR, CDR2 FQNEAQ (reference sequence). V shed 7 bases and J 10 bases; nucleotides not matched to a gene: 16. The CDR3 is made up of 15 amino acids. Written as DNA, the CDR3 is TGTGCCAGCACCCCCCCCCGGGACAGGGTAATAGGAGCTTTCTTT. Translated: CASTPPRDRVIGAFF.

The CDR3 is CASSRDPFYEQYF. The DNA of the CDR3 is TGTGCCAGCAGCCGGGACCCCTTCTACGAGCAGTACTTC. The chain uses TRBV11-2 and TRBJ2-7; perhaps D is TRBD1 or TRBD2 (5 bases each). The V and J ends lost 5 bases and 3 bases respectively, with 11 bases between them. In germline, CDR1 is SGHAT, CDR2 FQNNGV. The CDR3 consists of 13 residues.

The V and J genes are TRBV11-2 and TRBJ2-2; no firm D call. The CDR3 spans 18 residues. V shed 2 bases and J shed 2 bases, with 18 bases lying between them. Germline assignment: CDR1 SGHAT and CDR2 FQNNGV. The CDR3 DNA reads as TGTGCCAGCAGCTTATTCGAATGGAGACAAATAAACACCGGGGAGCTGTTTTTT. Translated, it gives CASSLFEWRQINTGELFF.

The DNA of the CDR3 is TGTGCCAGCAGCTCCGGGCTGTCCTACAATGAGCAGTTCTTC. Its translation is CASSSGLSYNEQFF. The chain joins TRBV7-2 to TRBJ2-1; D is uncertain. V lost 4 bases, J lost 1 base, and 8 bases lay in between. The germline V gene encodes CDR1 SGHTA and CDR2 FQGNSA. The CDR3 is 14 amino acids.

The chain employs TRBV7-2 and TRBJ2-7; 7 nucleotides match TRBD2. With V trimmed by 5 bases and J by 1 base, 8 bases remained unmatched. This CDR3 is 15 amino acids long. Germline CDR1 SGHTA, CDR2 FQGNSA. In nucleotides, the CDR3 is TGTGCCAGCAGCGCAACCAGAGCGGGGTCCTACGAGCAGTACTTC. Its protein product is CASSATRAGSYEQYF.

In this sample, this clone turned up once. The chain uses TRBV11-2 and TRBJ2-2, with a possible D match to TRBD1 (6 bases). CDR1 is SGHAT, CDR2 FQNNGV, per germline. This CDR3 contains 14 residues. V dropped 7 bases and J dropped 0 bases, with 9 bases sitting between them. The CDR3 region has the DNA TGTGCCAGCATCCCAGGGGCGAACACCGGGGAGCTGTTTTTT. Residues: CASIPGANTGELFF.

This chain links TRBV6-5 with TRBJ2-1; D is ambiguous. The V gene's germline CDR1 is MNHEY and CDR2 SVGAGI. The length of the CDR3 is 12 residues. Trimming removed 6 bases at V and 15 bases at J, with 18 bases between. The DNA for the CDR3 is TGTGCCAGCAGCCTACTCATTGGACCGCTGTTCTTC. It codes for CASSLLIGPLFF.

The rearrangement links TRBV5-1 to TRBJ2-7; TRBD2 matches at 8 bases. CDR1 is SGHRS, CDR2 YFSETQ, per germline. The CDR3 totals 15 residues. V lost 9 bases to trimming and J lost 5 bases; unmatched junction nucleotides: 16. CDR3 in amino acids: CANLLVHPGGHEQYF. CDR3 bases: TGCGCCAACCTTCTTGTTCACCCGGGGGGGCACGAGCAGTACTTC.

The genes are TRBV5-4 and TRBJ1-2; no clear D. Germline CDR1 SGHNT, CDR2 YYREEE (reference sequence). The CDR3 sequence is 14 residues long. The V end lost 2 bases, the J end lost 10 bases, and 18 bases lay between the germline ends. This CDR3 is CASSLTERARLYTF. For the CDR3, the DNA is TGTGCCAGCAGCTTAACTGAGAGGGCACGCCTCTACACCTTC.

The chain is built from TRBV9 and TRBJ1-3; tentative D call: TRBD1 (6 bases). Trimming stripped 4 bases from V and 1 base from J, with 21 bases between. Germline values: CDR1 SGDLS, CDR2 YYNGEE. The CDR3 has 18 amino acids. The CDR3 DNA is TGTGCCAGCAGCCAAAACTCTAGGGGGGCCCTATCTGGAAACACCATATATTTT. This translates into CASSQNSRGALSGNTIYF.

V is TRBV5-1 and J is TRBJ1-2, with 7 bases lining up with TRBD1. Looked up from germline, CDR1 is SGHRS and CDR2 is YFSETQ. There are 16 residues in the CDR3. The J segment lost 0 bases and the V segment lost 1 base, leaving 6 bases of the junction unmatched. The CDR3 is CASSLSHRGPNYGYTF. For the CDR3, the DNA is TGCGCCAGCAGCTTGTCCCACAGGGGCCCTAACTATGGCTACACCTTC.

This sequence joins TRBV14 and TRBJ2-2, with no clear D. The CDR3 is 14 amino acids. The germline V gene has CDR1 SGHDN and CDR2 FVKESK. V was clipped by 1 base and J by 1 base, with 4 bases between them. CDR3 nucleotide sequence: TGTGCCAGCAGCCAAGTCCGGAACACCGGGGAGCTGTTTTTT. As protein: CASSQVRNTGELFF.

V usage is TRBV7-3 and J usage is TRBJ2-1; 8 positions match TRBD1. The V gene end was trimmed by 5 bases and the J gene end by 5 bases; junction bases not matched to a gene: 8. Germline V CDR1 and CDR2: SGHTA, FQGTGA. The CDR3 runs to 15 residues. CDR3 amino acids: CASSPSRQGNNEQFF. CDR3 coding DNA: TGTGCCAGCAGCCCCAGCCGACAGGGGAACAATGAGCAGTTCTTC.